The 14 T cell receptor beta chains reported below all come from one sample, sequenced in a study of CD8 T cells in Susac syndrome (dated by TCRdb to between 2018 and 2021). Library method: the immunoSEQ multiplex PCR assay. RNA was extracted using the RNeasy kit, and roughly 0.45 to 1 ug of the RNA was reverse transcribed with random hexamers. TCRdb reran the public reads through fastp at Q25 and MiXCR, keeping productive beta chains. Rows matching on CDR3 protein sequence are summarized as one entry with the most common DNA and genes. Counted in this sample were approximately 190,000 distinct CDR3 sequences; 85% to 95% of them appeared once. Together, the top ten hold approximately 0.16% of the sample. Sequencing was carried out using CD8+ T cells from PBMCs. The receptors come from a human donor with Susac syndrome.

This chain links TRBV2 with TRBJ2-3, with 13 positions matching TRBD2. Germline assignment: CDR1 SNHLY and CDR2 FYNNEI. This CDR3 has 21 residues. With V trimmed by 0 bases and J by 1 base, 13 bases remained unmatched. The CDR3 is CASSEAGGPGLAGRRTDTQYF. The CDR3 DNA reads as TGTGCCAGCAGTGAAGCCGGGGGACCGGGACTAGCGGGAAGGCGCACAGATACGCAGTATTTT.

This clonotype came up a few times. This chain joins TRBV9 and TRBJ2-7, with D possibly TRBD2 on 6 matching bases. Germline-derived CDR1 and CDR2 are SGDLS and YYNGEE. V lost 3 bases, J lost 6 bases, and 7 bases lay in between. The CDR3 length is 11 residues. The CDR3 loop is CASSGRGEQYF. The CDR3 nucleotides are TGTGCCAGCAGCGGGCGGGGCGAGCAGTACTTC.

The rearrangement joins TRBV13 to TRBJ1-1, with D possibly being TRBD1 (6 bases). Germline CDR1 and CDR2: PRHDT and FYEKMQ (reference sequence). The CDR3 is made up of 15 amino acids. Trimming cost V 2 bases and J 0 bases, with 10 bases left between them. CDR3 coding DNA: TGTGCCAGCAGCTTATATCAGGGGCTGAACACTGAAGCTTTCTTT. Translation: CASSLYQGLNTEAFF. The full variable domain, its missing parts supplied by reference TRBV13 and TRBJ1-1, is AAGVIQSPRHLIKEKRETATLKCYPIPRHDTVYWYQQGPGQDPQFLISFYEKMQSDKGSIPDRFSAQQFSDYHSELNMSSLELGDSALYFCASSLYQGLNTEAFFGQGTRLTVV.

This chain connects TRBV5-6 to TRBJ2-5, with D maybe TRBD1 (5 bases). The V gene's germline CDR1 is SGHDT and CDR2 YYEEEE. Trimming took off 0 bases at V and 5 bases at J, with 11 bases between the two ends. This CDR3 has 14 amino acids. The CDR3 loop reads CASSLVSGFETQYF. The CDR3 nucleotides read TGTGCCAGCAGCTTGGTGTCAGGGTTTGAGACCCAGTACTTC.

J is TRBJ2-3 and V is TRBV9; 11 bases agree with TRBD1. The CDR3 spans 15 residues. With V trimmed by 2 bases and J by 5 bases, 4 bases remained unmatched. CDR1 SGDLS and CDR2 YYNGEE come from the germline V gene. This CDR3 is CASSVSGTGGDTQYF. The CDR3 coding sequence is TGTGCCAGCAGCGTGAGCGGGACAGGGGGAGATACGCAGTATTTT.

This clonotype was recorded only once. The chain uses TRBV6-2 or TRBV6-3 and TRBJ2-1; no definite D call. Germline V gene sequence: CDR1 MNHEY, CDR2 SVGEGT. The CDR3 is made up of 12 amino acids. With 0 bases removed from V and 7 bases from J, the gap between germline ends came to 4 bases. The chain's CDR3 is CASSYSPNEQFF. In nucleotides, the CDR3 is TGTGCCAGCAGTTACTCTCCAAATGAGCAGTTCTTC.

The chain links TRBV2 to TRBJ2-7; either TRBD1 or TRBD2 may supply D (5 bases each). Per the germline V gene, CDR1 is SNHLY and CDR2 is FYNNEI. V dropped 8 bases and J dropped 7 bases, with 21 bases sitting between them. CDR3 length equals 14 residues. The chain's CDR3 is CASLEVLWGPEQYF. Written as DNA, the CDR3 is TGTGCCAGCTTGGAGGTCTTATGGGGACCGGAGCAGTACTTC.

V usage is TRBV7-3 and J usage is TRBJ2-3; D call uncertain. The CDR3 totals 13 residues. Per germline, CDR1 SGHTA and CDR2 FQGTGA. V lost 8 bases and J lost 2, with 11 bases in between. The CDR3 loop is CASASGDTDTQYF. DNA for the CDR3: TGTGCCAGCGCCTCCGGAGACACAGATACGCAGTATTTT.

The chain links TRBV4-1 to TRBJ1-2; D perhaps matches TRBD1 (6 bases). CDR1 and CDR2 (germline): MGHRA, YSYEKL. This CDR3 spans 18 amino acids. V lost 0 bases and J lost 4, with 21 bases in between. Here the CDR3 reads CASSQDLSGAISFYGYTF. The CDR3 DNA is TGCGCCAGCAGCCAAGATCTATCGGGGGCCATCTCGTTCTATGGCTACACCTTC.

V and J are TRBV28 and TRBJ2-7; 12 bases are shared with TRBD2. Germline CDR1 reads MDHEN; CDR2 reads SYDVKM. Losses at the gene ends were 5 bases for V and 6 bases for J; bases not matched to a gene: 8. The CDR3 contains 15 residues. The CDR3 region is CASSTLAGGRLEQYF. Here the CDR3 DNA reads TGTGCCAGCAGTACCCTAGCGGGAGGGCGGCTCGAGCAGTACTTC.

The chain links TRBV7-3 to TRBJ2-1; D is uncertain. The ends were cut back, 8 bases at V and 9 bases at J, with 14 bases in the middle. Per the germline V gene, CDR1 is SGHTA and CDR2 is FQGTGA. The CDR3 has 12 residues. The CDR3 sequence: CASGFTGGEQFF. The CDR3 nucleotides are TGTGCCAGCGGTTTCACGGGTGGTGAGCAGTTCTTC.

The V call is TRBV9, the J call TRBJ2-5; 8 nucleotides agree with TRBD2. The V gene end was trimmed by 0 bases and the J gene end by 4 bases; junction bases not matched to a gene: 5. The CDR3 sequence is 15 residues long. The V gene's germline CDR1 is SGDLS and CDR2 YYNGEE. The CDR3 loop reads CASSVGGGRPETQYF. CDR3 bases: TGTGCCAGCAGCGTAGGAGGCGGGAGGCCAGAGACCCAGTACTTC.

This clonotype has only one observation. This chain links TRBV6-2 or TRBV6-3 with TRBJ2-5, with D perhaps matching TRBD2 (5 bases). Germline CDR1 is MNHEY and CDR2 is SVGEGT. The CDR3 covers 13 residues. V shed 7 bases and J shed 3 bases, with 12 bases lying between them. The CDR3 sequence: CASTDGVKETQYF. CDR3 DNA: TGTGCCAGCACTGACGGGGTCAAAGAGACCCAGTACTTC.

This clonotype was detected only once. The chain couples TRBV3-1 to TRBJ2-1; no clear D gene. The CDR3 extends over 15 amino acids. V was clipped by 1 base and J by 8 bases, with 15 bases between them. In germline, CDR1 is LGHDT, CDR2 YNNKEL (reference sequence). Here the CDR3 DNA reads TGTGCCAGCAGCCAAGGAAATCTTGGGTGGGATGAGCAGTTCTTC. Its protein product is CASSQGNLGWDEQFF.